One sample yielded the 11 T cell receptor beta chains listed below, sequenced in a study of control samples from healthy donors and cancer patients. Some clones are missing from TCRdb's copy, which holds only in-frame ones; the method was immunoSEQ multiplex PCR. The sample shows approximately 94,000 clones, 70% to 90% of them seen only once. The source material was blood. These receptors were obtained from a woman aged 45-65 years in good health.

For this clone: This CDR3 is also generated by other DNA sequences in the sample. The V and J genes are TRBV5-8 and TRBJ2-7, with no clear D. The CDR3 totals 15 residues. Trimming took 4 bases from V and 3 from J, leaving 17 bases between them. From germline, CDR1 is SGHTS and CDR2 YDEGEE. The CDR3 sequence: CASSDRKRSYYEQYF. The CDR3 DNA reads TGTGCCAGCAGCGACCGTAAGAGGTCGTACTACGAGCAGTACTTC. The variable domain in full, with the rest retrieved from reference TRBV5-8 and TRBJ2-7, is EAGVTQSPTHLIKTRGQQATLRCSPISGHTSVYWYQQALGLGLQFLLWYDEGEERNRGNFPPRFSGRQFPNYSSELNVNALELEDSALYLCASSDRKRSYYEQYFGPGTRLTVT.

The CDR3 loop is CASSYTRTSRGEQYF. Here the CDR3 DNA reads TGTGCCAGCAGTTACACCAGGACTAGCCGGGGGGAGCAGTACTTC. V gene TRBV6-5 combines with J gene TRBJ2-7; 8 bases line up with TRBD2. This CDR3 is built from 15 residues. The germline V gene has CDR1 MNHEY and CDR2 SVGAGI. V shed 2 bases, J shed 7 bases, and the junction held 10 bases outside the gene matches.

This sequence joins TRBV3-1 (or the pseudogene TRBV3-2) and TRBJ2-2; the D gene is possibly TRBD2 (6 bases). Between the trimmed V and J ends, which lost 2 bases and 6 bases, there was a span of 22 bases. The CDR3 length is 18 residues. CDR1 is LGHDT and CDR2 is YNNKEL in the germline V gene (reference sequence). The CDR3 nucleotides read TGTGCCAGCAGCCAATACGAGTGGACGCGGGACGGGCCCGGGGAGCTGTTTTTT. Translation: CASSQYEWTRDGPGELFF.

The genes are TRBV6-5 and TRBJ2-5, with a weak D call TRBD2 (6 bases). Trimming removed 7 bases from V and 0 bases from J, with 12 bases in between. The CDR3 is 14 residues long. Germline V gives CDR1 MNHEY, CDR2 SVGAGI. CDR3 DNA: TGTGCCAGCAACTTTGGAGGGTACCAAGAGACCCAGTACTTC. Amino acid sequence: CASNFGGYQETQYF.

A few counts support this clone. The chain employs TRBV7-2 and TRBJ1-2; the D gene is possibly TRBD1 (5 bases). With 5 bases removed from V and 0 bases from J, the gap between germline ends came to 13 bases. Germline CDR1 and CDR2: SGHTA and FQGNSA. CDR3 length equals 15 residues. The CDR3 region has the DNA TGTGCCAGCAGCCCACCATGGGGCGCTAACTATGGCTACACCTTC. It specifies CASSPPWGANYGYTF.

V usage is TRBV19 and J usage is TRBJ1-3; TRBD1 matches at 10 bases. The CDR3 covers 16 residues. Per the germline V gene, CDR1 is LNHDA and CDR2 is SQIVND (reference sequence). With V trimmed by 1 base and J by 1 base, 1 base remained unmatched. The CDR3 DNA sequence: TGTGCCAGTAGTATAGGGGGACAGGGGTCTGGAAACACCATATATTTT. This codes for CASSIGGQGSGNTIYF.

The rearrangement uses TRBV6-1 and TRBJ1-2, with D possibly being TRBD1 (5 bases). From germline, CDR1 is MNHNS and CDR2 SASEGT. V gave up 2 bases and J gave up 8 bases, with 12 bases separating them. The CDR3 consists of 13 residues. The CDR3 DNA is TGTGCCAGCAGTGAACCAAGGGGAAGAGGCTACACCTTC. Its protein product is CASSEPRGRGYTF.

The V gene is TRBV14, the J gene TRBJ1-6, with a tentative D call TRBD1 (5 bases). Between the trimmed V and J ends, which lost 3 bases and 10 bases, there was a span of 16 bases. This CDR3 is 15 amino acids long. Per germline, CDR1 SGHDN and CDR2 FVKESK. The CDR3 loop is CASSQLAGRSSPLHF. CDR3 DNA sequence: TGTGCCAGCAGCCAGTTGGCAGGGAGGAGCTCACCCCTCCACTTT.

This chain connects TRBV11-3 to TRBJ2-5; tentatively, D is TRBD2 (6 bases). The CDR3 totals 13 residues. V lost 8 bases and J lost 1, with 11 bases in between. CDR1 and CDR2 from the germline V gene are SGHNT and YENEEA. CDR3 sequence reads: CASSSSAQETQYF. The CDR3 DNA is TGTGCCAGCTCCTCTAGCGCCCAAGAGACCCAGTACTTC.

The gene calls are TRBV19 and TRBJ2-1, with TRBD1 identical over 8 bases. The germline gives CDR1 LNHDA, CDR2 SQIVND (reference sequence). After removal of 4 bases from V and 11 bases from J, the junction contained 7 bases not matched to a gene. This CDR3 contains 13 residues. The CDR3 bases are TGTGCCAGTAGTACGGACAGGGCGAGTCAGCAGTTCTTC. This sequence encodes CASSTDRASQQFF.

The V gene is TRBV18, the J gene TRBJ2-2, with a weak D call TRBD2 (5 bases). Germline V gives CDR1 KGHSH, CDR2 LQKENI. V was pared by 6 bases and J by 4 bases, with 9 bases between. This CDR3 is 13 amino acids long. The CDR3, as DNA: TGTGCCAGCTCCCCTGCGGGCACCGGGGAGCTGTTTTTT. Amino acid sequence: CASSPAGTGELFF.